These 24 T cell receptor beta chains were all obtained from the same sample, sequenced in a study of T cell responses to AZD1222 COVID-19 vaccine. Profiled with immunoSEQ multiplex PCR; TCRdb holds only in-frame clones, not every one. The sample shows around 130,000 clones, roughly 92% of them seen only once. The sample in question was peripheral blood, obtained 28 days after the second AZD1222 dose. All receptors derive from an adult who received the AZD1222 COVID-19 vaccine.

The gene calls are TRBV4-3 and TRBJ1-4; no clear D gene. The CDR3 totals 15 residues. V was trimmed by 0 bases and J by 7 bases, leaving 12 bases between them. Germline lookup yields CDR1 LGHNA and CDR2 YSLEER. CDR3 sequence: CASSQDPQRLEKLFF. The CDR3 DNA is TGCGCCAGCAGCCAAGATCCACAGCGTCTTGAAAAACTGTTTTTT.

V usage is TRBV4-2 and J usage is TRBJ1-1, with D unresolved. Germline loops: CDR1 LGHNA, CDR2 YNFKEQ. V gave up 1 base and J gave up 0 bases, with 9 bases separating them. The CDR3 has 15 amino acids. The CDR3, as DNA: TGTGCCAGCAGCCAAGTGGGGAGACTGAACACTGAAGCTTTCTTT. Translating gives CASSQVGRLNTEAFF.

This chain uses TRBV11-2 with TRBJ2-7, with TRBD2 matching over 11 bases. V was clipped by 5 bases and J by 4 bases; unmatched bases: 13. The CDR3 is 17 residues long. Germline CDR1 SGHAT, CDR2 FQNNGV. The CDR3, as DNA: TGTGCCAGCAGCCAAAATCAGCCCCTAGCGGGGGGTTACGAGCAGTACTTC. This gives the protein CASSQNQPLAGGYEQYF.

The rearrangement joins TRBV9 to TRBJ2-1, with 9 bases that match TRBD1. The CDR3 has 15 amino acids. J lost 9 bases, V lost 3 bases, and 10 bases had no gene match. The germline gives CDR1 SGDLS, CDR2 YYNGEE. The CDR3 bases are TGTGCCAGCAGCGGCCGGGACAGGGCCATAAGTGAGCAGTTCTTC. Translation: CASSGRDRAISEQFF.

The chain joins TRBV7-3 to TRBJ1-1, with 11 bases identical to TRBD1. The CDR3 runs 16 residues. With 5 bases clipped from V and 1 base from J, the junction kept 6 bases outside the gene matches. Germline CDR1 SGHTA, CDR2 FQGTGA. CDR3: CASSPRGTGGNTEAFF. The CDR3 nucleotides read TGTGCCAGCAGCCCCCGCGGGACAGGGGGGAACACTGAAGCTTTCTTT.

This chain uses TRBV3-1 (or the pseudogene TRBV3-2) with TRBJ2-5, with D possibly matching TRBD2 (5 bases). The V gene's germline CDR1 is LGHDT and CDR2 YNNKEL (reference sequence). V was shortened by 5 bases and J by 5 bases, with 18 bases between the two germline ends. The length of the CDR3 is 15 residues. The chain's CDR3 is CASSYGRGAVETQYF. The DNA for the CDR3 is TGTGCCAGCAGCTACGGACGCGGAGCGGTGGAGACCCAGTACTTC.

The chain couples TRBV19 to TRBJ1-1, with 9 bases aligning to TRBD1. The CDR3 loop spans 17 amino acids. From germline, CDR1 is LNHDA and CDR2 SQIVND (reference sequence). Trimming at V came to 7 bases and at J to 4 bases, leaving 16 bases not matched to a gene. DNA for the CDR3: TGTGCCAGTACCCTCCGGGACAGGGTATTAATTGGCACTGAAGCTTTCTTT. Its protein is CASTLRDRVLIGTEAFF. Based on the CDR3 plus reference TRBV19 and TRBJ1-1, the full variable domain is DGGITQSPKYLFRKEGQNVTLSCEQNLNHDAMYWYRQDPGQGLRLIYYSQIVNDFQKGDIAEGYSVSREKKESFPLTVTSAQKNPTAFYLCASTLRDRVLIGTEAFFGQGTRLTVV.

The rearrangement uses TRBV19 and TRBJ2-1; D is uncertain. The CDR3 covers 13 residues. Trimming pared 2 bases from V and 8 bases from J, leaving 10 bases between. Germline-derived CDR1 and CDR2 are LNHDA and SQIVND (reference sequence). The CDR3 loop is CASSIRLGYEQFF. The CDR3 nucleotides are TGTGCCAGTAGTATAAGGCTGGGCTATGAGCAGTTCTTC.

CDR3 nucleotides: TGTGCCAGCAGTGCCTCCGGGGCCCTCACAGATACGCAGTATTTT. Translated: CASSASGALTDTQYF. The rearrangement links TRBV6-4 to TRBJ2-3, with D tentatively TRBD1 or TRBD2 (5 bases each). The ends were cut back, 4 bases at V and 2 bases at J, with 13 bases in the middle. CDR1 MRHNA and CDR2 SNTAGT come from the germline V gene. CDR3 length: 15 amino acids.

This clone came up a few times. This rearrangement joins TRBV4-3 to TRBJ1-5; TRBD1 matches at 7 bases. Germline values: CDR1 LGHNA, CDR2 YSLEER. Unmatched junction bases numbered 1, after V lost 4 bases and J lost 4 bases. The CDR3 has 13 residues. The CDR3 loop reads CASSPGGNQPQHF. CDR3 in DNA: TGCGCCAGCAGCCCAGGGGGGAATCAGCCCCAGCATTTT.

This clone was detected once. The rearrangement links TRBV11-2 to TRBJ1-6, with a possible D match to TRBD1 (5 bases). The V gene's germline CDR1 is SGHAT and CDR2 FQNNGV. The CDR3 covers 17 residues. The V end lost 1 base, the J end lost 5 bases, and 15 bases lay between the germline ends. The CDR3 bases are TGTGCCAGCAGCTTAGTAGGAGCCGGGGGGAATAATTCACCCCTCCACTTT. Its translation: CASSLVGAGGNNSPLHF.

V usage is TRBV9 and J usage is TRBJ2-7; the match to TRBD2 covers 10 bases. This CDR3 region has 16 residues. Germline-derived CDR1 and CDR2 are SGDLS and YYNGEE. J was trimmed by 0 bases and V by 2 bases; bases with no gene match: 5. The CDR3 sequence is CASSVASGGISYEQYF. CDR3 DNA: TGTGCCAGCAGCGTGGCTAGCGGGGGCATCTCCTACGAGCAGTACTTC.

The chain has TRBV5-1 and TRBJ2-2; possible D gene TRBD2, 5 bases. Germline V gene data show CDR1 as SGHRS and CDR2 as YFSETQ. Trimming cost V 0 bases and J 9 bases, with 15 bases left between them. There are 15 residues in the CDR3. The CDR3 loop reads CASSLDPGNIRELFF. In DNA form, the CDR3 reads TGCGCCAGCAGCTTGGACCCGGGAAATATCCGGGAGCTGTTTTTT.

The chain carries TRBV28 and TRBJ1-2, with TRBD1 matching 10 bases. The V segment lost 6 bases and the J segment 4 bases; nucleotides outside the gene matches: 8. From germline, CDR1 is MDHEN and CDR2 SYDVKM. CDR3 length: 15 residues. The CDR3, as DNA: TGTGCCAGCAGCACGGACAGGGGGTTGATCTATGGCTACACCTTC. Encoded protein: CASSTDRGLIYGYTF.

The chain recombines TRBV6-1 with TRBJ1-6, with D perhaps TRBD1 (5 bases). The CDR3 extends over 14 amino acids. Per germline, CDR1 MNHNS and CDR2 SASEGT. V gave up 1 base and J gave up 7 bases, with 8 bases separating them. This CDR3 reads CASSEVRQNSPLHF. The CDR3, as DNA: TGTGCCAGCAGTGAAGTCAGACAGAATTCACCCCTCCACTTT.

As DNA, the CDR3 is TGCAGCGTTGAGGCGTCGGCTTCTGGGGCCAACGTCCTGACTTTC. Translated: CSVEASASGANVLTF. The chain has TRBV29-1 and TRBJ2-6; D gene ambiguous. The V end was cut by 3 bases, the J end by 1 base, with 10 bases between. This CDR3 has 15 residues. Germline values: CDR1 SQVTM, CDR2 ANQGSEA.

J is TRBJ1-1 and V is TRBV19; tentative D call: TRBD1 (6 bases). Germline assignment: CDR1 LNHDA and CDR2 SQIVND (reference sequence). Trimming took 3 bases from V and 12 from J, leaving 14 bases between them. The length of the CDR3 is 12 residues. CDR3 sequence reads: CASSIMNRASFF. Here the CDR3 DNA reads TGTGCCAGTAGTATTATGAACAGGGCGTCTTTCTTT.

This sequence joins TRBV2 and TRBJ1-2, with TRBD1 matching over 7 bases. The CDR3 covers 14 residues. The junction had 7 bases not matched to a gene; V was cut back by 6 bases and J by 3 bases. Germline loops: CDR1 SNHLY, CDR2 FYNNEI. As DNA, the CDR3 is TGTGCCAGCAGAAGACAGGGCACTGACTATGGCTACACCTTC. Amino acids: CASRRQGTDYGYTF.

The genes are TRBV18 and TRBJ2-1; unclear D gene. Germline lookup yields CDR1 KGHSH and CDR2 LQKENI. V dropped 0 bases and J dropped 6 bases, with 3 bases sitting between them. This CDR3 has 12 residues. CDR3 loop: CASSPPSNEQFF. Here the CDR3 DNA reads TGTGCCAGCTCACCACCGAGCAATGAGCAGTTCTTC.

The V call is TRBV2, the J call TRBJ1-5; D is uncertain. The CDR3 consists of 13 residues. V lost 4 bases to trimming and J lost 3 bases, with 7 bases between them. Looked up from germline, CDR1 is SNHLY and CDR2 is FYNNEI. The CDR3 DNA follows: TGTGCCAGCAGTGGCGACATCAATCAGCCCCAGCATTTT. Protein product: CASSGDINQPQHF.

The V gene is TRBV19, the J gene TRBJ1-4, with a tentative D call TRBD1 (6 bases). Looked up from germline, CDR1 is LNHDA and CDR2 is SQIVND (reference sequence). This CDR3 region has 14 residues. V was cut by 8 bases and J by 1 base, with 11 bases left in between. Here the CDR3 reads CASQGGGTNEKLFF. The CDR3 DNA is TGTGCCAGTCAGGGAGGGGGAACTAATGAAAAACTGTTTTTT.

The chain links TRBV5-1 to TRBJ2-3; TRBD2 aligns across 10 bases. The ends lost 0 bases at V and 3 bases at J; junction bases unmatched: 4. Germline-derived CDR1 and CDR2 are SGHRS and YFSETQ. The CDR3 covers 16 residues. The CDR3 spells CASSLGSSGSTDTQYF. DNA for the CDR3: TGCGCCAGCAGCTTGGGATCTAGCGGGAGTACAGATACGCAGTATTTT.

V and J are TRBV10-3 and TRBJ1-2, with TRBD1 identical over 10 bases. With 6 bases clipped from V and 3 bases from J, the junction kept 7 bases outside the gene matches. Looked up from germline, CDR1 is ENHRY and CDR2 is SYGVKD. The CDR3 is made up of 15 amino acids. CDR3 residues: CAIRASTGGDYGYTF. The CDR3 coding sequence is TGTGCCATCAGGGCGTCGACAGGGGGCGACTATGGCTACACCTTC.

V and J are TRBV30 and TRBJ1-2; D is possibly TRBD1 (5 bases). CDR3 length: 13 residues. V gave up 2 bases and J gave up 1 base, with 8 bases separating them. Germline V gene data show CDR1 as GTSNPN and CDR2 as SVGIG (reference sequence). The DNA of the CDR3 is TGTGCCTGGAGTCCAGGGATTAACTATGGCTACACCTTC. This translates into CAWSPGINYGYTF.